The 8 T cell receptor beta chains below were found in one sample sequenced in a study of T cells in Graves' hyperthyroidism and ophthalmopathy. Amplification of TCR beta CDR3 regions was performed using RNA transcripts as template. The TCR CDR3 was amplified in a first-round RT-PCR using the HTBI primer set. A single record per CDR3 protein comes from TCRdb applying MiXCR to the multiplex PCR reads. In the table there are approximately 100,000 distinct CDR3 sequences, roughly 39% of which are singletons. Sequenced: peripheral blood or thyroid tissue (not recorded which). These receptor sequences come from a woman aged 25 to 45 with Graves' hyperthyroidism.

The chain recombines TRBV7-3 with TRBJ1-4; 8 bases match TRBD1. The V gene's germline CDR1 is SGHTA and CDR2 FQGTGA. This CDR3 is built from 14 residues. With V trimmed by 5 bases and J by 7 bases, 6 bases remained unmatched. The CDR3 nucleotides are TGTGCCAGCAGCCCCGGGACAGGTCGTGAAAAACTGTTTTTT. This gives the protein CASSPGTGREKLFF.

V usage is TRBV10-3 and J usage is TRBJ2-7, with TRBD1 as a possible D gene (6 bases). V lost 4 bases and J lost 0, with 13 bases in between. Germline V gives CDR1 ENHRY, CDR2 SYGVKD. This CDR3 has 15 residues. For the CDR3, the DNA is TGTGCCATCAGTGGAGACCGGGACAACTCCTACGAGCAGTACTTC. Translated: CAISGDRDNSYEQYF.

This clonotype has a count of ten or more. CDR3 sequence reads: CASSFIRGYYGYTF. For the CDR3, the DNA is TGTGCCAGCAGTTTCATCCGGGGCTACTATGGCTACACCTTC. The chain uses TRBV12-3 or TRBV12-4 and TRBJ1-2; a possible D gene is TRBD1 (5 bases). Trimming removed 3 bases at V and 3 bases at J, with 11 bases between. The CDR3 is 14 residues long.

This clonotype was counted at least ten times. In DNA, the CDR3 is TGCGCCAGCAGCCAGCGTCAGGAGACCTCCTACGAGCAGTACTTC. Protein product: CASSQRQETSYEQYF. The chain couples TRBV4-1 to TRBJ2-7; D call uncertain. V lost 3 bases, J lost 0 bases, and 12 bases lay in between. The germline gives CDR1 MGHRA, CDR2 YSYEKL. The CDR3 sequence is 15 residues long.

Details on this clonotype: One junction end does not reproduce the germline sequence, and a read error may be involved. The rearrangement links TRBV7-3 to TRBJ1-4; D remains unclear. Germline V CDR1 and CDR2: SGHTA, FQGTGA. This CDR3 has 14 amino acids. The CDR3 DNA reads TGTGCCAGCAGTTTAAGGTTTTGGGGAGAAAAACTGTCTTTT. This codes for CASSLRFWGEKLSF.

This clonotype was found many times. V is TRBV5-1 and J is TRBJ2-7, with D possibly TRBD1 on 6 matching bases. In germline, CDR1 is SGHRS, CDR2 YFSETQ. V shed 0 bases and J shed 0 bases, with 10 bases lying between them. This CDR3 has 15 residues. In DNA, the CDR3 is TGCGCCAGCAGCTTGGGGCCAGGGGTCTCCTACGAGCAGTACTTC. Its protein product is CASSLGPGVSYEQYF.

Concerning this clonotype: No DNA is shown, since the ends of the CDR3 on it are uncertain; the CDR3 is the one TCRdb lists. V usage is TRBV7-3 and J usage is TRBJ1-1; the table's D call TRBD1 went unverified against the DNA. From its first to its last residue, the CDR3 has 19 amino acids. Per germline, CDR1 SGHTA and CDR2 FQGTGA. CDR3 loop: CASSFYICSAPFRGTEAFF.

The CDR3 region is CATSRHGGTSGIEETQYF. CDR3 in DNA: TGTGCCACCAGCAGACACGGAGGGACTAGCGGGATAGAAGAGACCCAGTACTTC. The V call is TRBV15, the J call TRBJ2-5; 13 bases fit TRBD2. Trimming cost V 2 bases and J 3 bases; bases outside gene matches: 9. The CDR3 is made up of 18 amino acids. The germline V gene has CDR1 LNHNV and CDR2 YYDKDF (reference sequence).